The 9 T cell receptor beta chains below all came from one sample that was sequenced in a study of beta chain features in type 1 diabetes (dated by TCRdb to the late 2010s). Library preparation was by the immunoSEQ multiplex PCR assay. The entire isolated RNA was reverse transcribed using the High Capacity cDNA Reverse Transcription Kit, and thus expressed TCRB transcripts were sequenced. This immuneACCESS table, as held by TCRdb, lists in-frame sequences with V and J called but not all clones. Of the missing ones, under half trace to an unresolved V gene in checked studies; the others have no known cause. This sample gives about 160,000 clones in total; 63% of them show up just once. The ten largest clones represent about 0.1% of the sample. The paper's findings and limits, for the study overall: A moderate but significant shortening of TCRB CDR3 length was observed in type 1 diabetes patients in all four CD4+ subsets.

No antigen has been identified for these receptors. The sequenced sample was naive CD4+ T cells from blood. What the cell subset or site label conveys for this sample: true naive CD4+ T cells. These receptors were obtained from a man younger than 45 with type 1 diabetes.

This clone appeared a few times. The CDR3 reads CAWSVARPETQYF. DNA for the CDR3: TGTGCCTGGAGTGTAGCTCGTCCAGAGACCCAGTACTTC. This chain joins TRBV30 and TRBJ2-5; D not resolved. V lost 0 bases and J lost 4, with 9 bases in between. This CDR3 has 13 residues. The germline V gene has CDR1 GTSNPN and CDR2 SVGIG (reference sequence).

The rearrangement uses TRBV30 and TRBJ2-6; D may correspond to TRBD1 or TRBD2 (6 bases each). This CDR3 has 16 amino acids. Germline V gives CDR1 GTSNPN, CDR2 SVGIG (reference sequence). Trimming cost V 3 bases and J 2 bases, with 14 bases left between them. CDR3 residues: CAWRKAGEAGANVLTF. The CDR3 nucleotides are TGTGCCTGGAGAAAAGCAGGGGAGGCTGGGGCCAACGTCCTGACTTTC.

CDR3 in DNA: TGTGCCTACGGAGGGACAGATACGCAGTATTTT. Protein: CAYGGTDTQYF. V gene TRBV2 combines with J gene TRBJ2-3, with TRBD2 as a possible D gene (6 bases). CDR3 length equals 11 residues. Germline loops: CDR1 SNHLY, CDR2 FYNNEI. V shed 11 bases and J shed 3 bases, with 9 bases lying between them.

The rearrangement links TRBV5-1 to TRBJ1-1; possible D gene TRBD1, 5 bases. Germline CDR1 is SGHRS and CDR2 is YFSETQ. CDR3 length equals 13 residues. The V and J ends lost 4 bases and 1 base respectively, with 8 bases between them. The CDR3 DNA follows: TGCGCCAGCAGCGTCACAGGGAACACTGAAGCTTTCTTT. This encodes CASSVTGNTEAFF.

V and J are TRBV29-1 and TRBJ2-1; 8 bases map to TRBD1. Germline V lookup: CDR1 SQVTM, CDR2 ANQGSEA. V was clipped by 4 bases and J by 8 bases; unmatched bases: 10. CDR3 length equals 14 residues. CDR3 protein: CSVVHRGWDDEQFF. CDR3 in DNA: TGCAGCGTTGTACACAGGGGGTGGGACGATGAGCAGTTCTTC.

This clone was picked up a small number of times. The chain uses TRBV30 and TRBJ2-3; D unresolved. Trimming left V 1 base short and J 4 bases short, with 3 bases between. This CDR3 has 11 residues. From germline, CDR1 is GTSNPN and CDR2 SVGIG (reference sequence). The CDR3 bases are TGTGCCTGGAGTGCTGCAGATACGCAGTATTTT. This encodes CAWSAADTQYF.

The V gene is TRBV9, the J gene TRBJ2-6; 7 nucleotides line up with TRBD1. CDR1 and CDR2 from the germline V gene are SGDLS and YYNGEE. The CDR3 has 18 residues. J lost 0 bases, V lost 3 bases, and 9 bases had no gene match. DNA for the CDR3: TGTGCCAGCAGCGCCGGTGAGAGGGGGCACTCTGGGGCCAACGTCCTGACTTTC. Protein product: CASSAGERGHSGANVLTF. The complete variable domain, with remaining parts taken from reference TRBV9 and TRBJ2-6, reads DSGVTQTPKHLITATGQRVTLRCSPRSGDLSVYWYQQSLDQGLQFLIQYYNGEERAKGNILERFSAQQFPDLHSELNLSSLELGDSALYFCASSAGERGHSGANVLTFGAGSRLTVL.

This chain links TRBV5-4 with TRBJ2-6; no clear D gene. The CDR3 sequence is 17 residues long. V lost 0 bases and J 0 bases, leaving 10 bases between the germline ends. CDR1 SGHNT and CDR2 YYREEE come from the germline V gene (reference sequence). The DNA of the CDR3 is TGTGCCAGCAGCTTGGTGGCCGTCGCCTCTGGGGCCAACGTCCTGACTTTC. Its translation: CASSLVAVASGANVLTF.

The rearrangement joins TRBV9 to TRBJ2-4, with unresolved D. Trimming shortened V by 0 bases and J by 6 bases, and 7 bases separated the two germline ends. The V gene's germline CDR1 is SGDLS and CDR2 YYNGEE. The CDR3 runs 13 residues. This chain's CDR3 is CASSVEPRNIQYF. The CDR3 nucleotides are TGTGCCAGCAGCGTAGAACCCAGAAACATTCAGTACTTC.